These T cell receptor beta chains were read from a single sample in a study of shared clonotypes between healthy human individuals. This table comes from immunoSEQ multiplex PCR, and its TCRdb copy is limited to in-frame clones, with some not included. This table has approximately 1.5 million clones, 95% to 99% appearing once. Sequenced material: naive CD4+ T cells sorted from blood. The receptor set was obtained from a man aged 25 to 45 in good health. Both conserved end residues are part of each CDR3. D genes are given only for firm matches. Clone size is stated in some rows and not others, as once, few, many or a class when expanded.

-	TRBV11-2	TRBJ2-1	-	CASSSSGSNEQFF	TGTGCCAGCAGCTCCTCAGGGTCTAATGAGCAGTTCTTC
once	TRBV5-1	TRBJ2-7	-	CASSPRDSTYEQYF	TGCGCCAGCAGCCCCCGGGACTCAACCTACGAGCAGTACTTC
-	TRBV7-9	TRBJ2-7	-	CASSSGENPRYEQYF	TGTGCCAGCAGCTCTGGGGAAAATCCACGATACGAGCAGTACTTC
-	TRBV18	TRBJ2-7	-	CASSPPGLREQYF	TGTGCCAGCTCACCACCGGGACTCCGCGAGCAGTACTTC
-	TRBV10-1	TRBJ2-1	-	CASSESSQGGRFLQFF	TGCGCCAGCAGTGAGTCGTCCCAGGGGGGAAGATTTTTGCAGTTCTTC
-	TRBV5-1	TRBJ2-7	-	CASRRGREKVEQYF	TGCGCCAGCAGGAGGGGGCGGGAGAAGGTCGAGCAGTACTTC
-	TRBV15	TRBJ2-7	TRBD1	CATSHVDRAEQYF	TGTGCCACCAGTCATGTAGACAGGGCCGAGCAGTACTTC
-	TRBV28	TRBJ1-2	-	CASSRPGASIYGYTF	TGTGCCAGCAGCCGACCGGGCGCCTCGATTTATGGCTACACCTTC
-	TRBV2	TRBJ2-7	-	CASTRQTYEQYF	TGTGCCAGCACTCGGCAGACCTACGAGCAGTACTTC
-	TRBV25-1	TRBJ2-5	TRBD2	CASSAGLVGETQYF	TGTGCCAGCAGTGCGGGACTAGTAGGCGAGACCCAGTACTTC
-	TRBV6-5	TRBJ2-7	-	CASSRGAYEQYF	TGTGCCAGCAGTAGAGGGGCCTACGAGCAGTACTTC
-	TRBV4-1	TRBJ2-1	TRBD2	CASSQGLAGGVGGLAYNEQFF	TGCGCCAGCAGCCAAGGACTAGCGGGAGGTGTAGGAGGTTTGGCCTACAATGAGCAGTTCTTC
-	TRBV7-7	TRBJ1-5	-	CASSRGAGQPQHF	TGTGCCAGCAGCCGGGGGGCAGGGCAGCCCCAGCATTTT
-	TRBV5-1	TRBJ2-1	TRBD2	CASSLMASGALNEQFF	TGCGCCAGCAGCTTAATGGCTAGCGGGGCCCTCAATGAGCAGTTCTTC
-	TRBV7-9	TRBJ2-4	TRBD2	CASDAGGHVLAKNIQYF	TGTGCCAGCGACGCGGGAGGCCACGTTCTAGCCAAAAACATTCAGTACTTC
-	TRBV10-3	TRBJ1-5	-	CATGTKSNQPQHF	TGTGCCACCGGGACGAAGAGCAATCAGCCCCAGCATTTT
-	TRBV5-4	TRBJ2-1	-	CASSLFAGLDNEQFF	TGTGCCAGCAGCTTGTTCGCGGGCTTAGACAATGAGCAGTTCTTC
-	TRBV10-3	TRBJ2-2	TRBD2	CAIGPKTSGRAGELFF	TGTGCCATCGGCCCCAAGACTAGCGGGAGGGCCGGGGAGCTGTTTTTT
once	TRBV7-2	TRBJ1-1	TRBD1	CASSTAGTANTEAFF	TGTGCCAGCAGCACCGCCGGGACAGCGAACACTGAAGCTTTCTTT
-	TRBV18	TRBJ2-1	-	CASSSTYNEQFF	TGTGCCAGCTCATCAACCTACAATGAGCAGTTCTTC